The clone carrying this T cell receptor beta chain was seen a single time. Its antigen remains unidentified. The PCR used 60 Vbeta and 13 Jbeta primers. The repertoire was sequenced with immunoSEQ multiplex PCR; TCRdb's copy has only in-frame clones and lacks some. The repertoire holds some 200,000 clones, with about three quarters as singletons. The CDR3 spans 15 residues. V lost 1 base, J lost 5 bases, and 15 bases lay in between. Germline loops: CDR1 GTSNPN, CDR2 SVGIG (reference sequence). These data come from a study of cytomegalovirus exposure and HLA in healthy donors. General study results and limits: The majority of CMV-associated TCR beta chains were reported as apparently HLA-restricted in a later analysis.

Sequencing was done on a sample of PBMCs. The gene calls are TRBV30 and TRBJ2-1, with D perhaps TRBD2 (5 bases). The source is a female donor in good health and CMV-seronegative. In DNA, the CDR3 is TGTGCCTGGAGTGCCCGGAGGCCCAACGACAATGAGCAGTTCTTC. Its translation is CAWSARRPNDNEQFF.